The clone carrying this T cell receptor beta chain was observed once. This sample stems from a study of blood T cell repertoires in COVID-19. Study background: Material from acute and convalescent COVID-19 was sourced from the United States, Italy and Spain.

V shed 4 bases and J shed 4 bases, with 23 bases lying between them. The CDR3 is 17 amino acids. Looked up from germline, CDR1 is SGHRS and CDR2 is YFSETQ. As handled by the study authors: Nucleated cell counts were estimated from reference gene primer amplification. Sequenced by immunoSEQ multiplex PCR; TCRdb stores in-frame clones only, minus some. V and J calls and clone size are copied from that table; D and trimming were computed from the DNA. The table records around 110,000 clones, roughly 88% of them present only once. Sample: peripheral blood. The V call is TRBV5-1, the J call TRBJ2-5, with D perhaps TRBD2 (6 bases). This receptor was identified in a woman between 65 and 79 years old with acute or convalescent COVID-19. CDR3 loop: CASSPGSAGRLRETQYF. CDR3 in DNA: TGCGCCAGCAGCCCCGGCTCCGCGGGACGGTTGCGAGAGACCCAGTACTTC.